This T cell receptor (beta chain) was identified during a study of human T cells and chemical hapten exposure. Time point denoted: pre-sensitization, week 0. Regarding treatment: therapeutic diphenylcyclopropenone sensitization with weekly scalp DPC. There are a few counts of this clonotype. One entry per CDR3 protein, called by TCRdb with MiXCR from the RACE reads. The sample carries 250,000 or so distinct CDR3 sequences, 7.7% recorded once. V shed 4 bases, J shed 0 bases, and the junction held 2 bases outside the gene matches. The CDR3 runs 14 residues. The chain links TRBV12-3 or TRBV12-4 to TRBJ1-1; 7 bases line up with TRBD1. This material consisted of whole blood, taken in connection with sensitization to the hapten diphenylcyclopropenone (DPC). The receptor was derived from a man aged 18 to 30 with alopecia areata. Some clones in this sample may be carry-over from other donors' samples. The CDR3 here is CASSSGQLNTEAFF. The CDR3, as DNA: TGTGCCAGCAGTTCGGGACAGCTGAACACTGAAGCTTTCTTT.